The entry that follows covers one T cell receptor (beta chain) sequence. Its antigen has not been determined. One base away there is no much larger clone; base qualities are not given. The data were taken from a study of blood T cell repertoires in COVID-19 (TCRdb year 2020). General notes on the study: The collaborator samples originated in the United States, Italy and Spain and spanned the acute and convalescent phases of COVID-19. The dataset comprised deeply sampled blood TCRbeta repertoires from subjects exposed to, actively infected with, or recovered from COVID-19. The repertoires were released in a freely available public database intended as a resource for research on the immune response to SARS-CoV-2. The material from the prospective study consisted of cDNA or gDNA derived from T cells, B-cell-depleted T cells, or PBMCs. Where available, HLA class I and class II types were taken from metadata supplied by the sample provider and were not determined by assay-based typing. The sample metadata nearly always contained a de-identified subject ID, COVID-19 status, age in years and sex. Samples came from the ongoing ImmuneRACE study (first 160 participants) plus 1,254 subjects from 6 global collaborators.

For CDR1 and CDR2, the germline V gene lists SNHLY and FYNNEI. At the junction V is shortened by 7 bases and J by 6 bases; bases outside the gene matches: 5. The CDR3 runs 12 residues from the cysteine to the phenylalanine. Only the CDR3 DNA stays, 36 bases, in frame from base 1. Paper-wide results and their limitations: How much clinical and demographic metadata was included differed by source and by participant, and the metadata was provided uncurated.

In Seattle, one collaborating source enrolled patients while the infection was active and tracked those patients longitudinally over the course of disease. Collaborating institutions collected whole blood in K2EDTA tubes following their own protocols. For TCRbeta analysis, collaborators shipped samples as frozen whole blood, isolated PBMCs, or DNA extracted from either of those sample types. TCRbeta CDR3 regions were amplified from genomic DNA by means of the immunoSEQ Assay, a bias-controlled multiplex PCR. The study's own analysis went as follows. Nucleated cell counts per sample were estimated from amplification of reference gene primers within the assay. Sequence reads were collapsed and filtered to measure the absolute abundance of every unique TCRbeta CDR3 rearrangement. For each sample, productive Simpson clonality was calculated as the square root of Simpson's diversity index over productive rearrangements. TCRdb took this table from immuneACCESS and kept in-frame rearrangements with V and J called. Such tables lack part of the clones; where checked against another copy, unresolved V genes explain under half of the gap, and the rest is unexplained. The V and J calls and clone size come from that table; D and trimming were worked out from the DNA. Across this sample there are around 340,000 clones, with approximately 90% seen only once. Around 3.9% of the sample lies in the top ten.

The rearranged segments are TRBV2 and TRBJ1-2; 7 nucleotides in the junction match TRBD1. Sequenced: peripheral blood. This TCR derives from a woman aged 55-70 years with COVID-19, enrolled during active disease. The DNA sequence follows: TGTGCCAGCACCTTGACAGGGAATGGCTACACCTTC. Translated, this gives CASTLTGNGYTF.